The 8 T cell receptor beta chains reported below all come from one sample, sequenced in a study of T cell responses to AZD1222 COVID-19 vaccine. TCRdb keeps only in-frame clones here, not all; method: immunoSEQ multiplex PCR. This table has 110,000 to 150,000 clones, about 93% appearing once. The sample here was peripheral blood, taken on day 0 of AZD1222 vaccination. These receptors all come from an adult in good health.

This sequence joins TRBV12-5 and TRBJ2-2, with D perhaps being TRBD1 or TRBD2 (5 bases each). CDR1 and CDR2 (germline): LGHNT, FRNRAP. The CDR3 totals 15 residues. The germline V and J ends were trimmed by 1 base and 5 bases, with 11 bases remaining between them. The CDR3 DNA follows: TGTGCTAGTGGTTTGGGGTCAGGGAGTACCGGGGAGCTGTTTTTT. It codes for CASGLGSGSTGELFF.

The chain is built from TRBV21-1 and TRBJ2-1; TRBD2 was called by the table and not checked on the DNA. TRBV21-1 is designated a pseudogene. This CDR3 has 16 residues. The CDR3 reads CASSFGLAGGENEQFF. CDR3 coding DNA: TGTGCCAGCAGCTTTGGACTAGCGGGAGGGGAGAATGAGCAGTTCTTC.

J is TRBJ2-2 and V is TRBV7-9; D is unclear. The CDR3 length is 13 residues. Between the trimmed V and J ends, which lost 0 bases and 6 bases, there was a span of 5 bases. The germline V gene has CDR1 SEHNR and CDR2 FQNEAQ (reference sequence). The CDR3 bases are TGTGCCAGCAGCTTAGCCCTGCCCGGGGAGCTGTTTTTT. Protein product: CASSLALPGELFF.

In this sample, this clone turned up once. The rearrangement links TRBV5-1 to TRBJ1-1; TRBD1 is a possible D gene (6 bases). The V gene lost 4 bases and the J gene lost 6 bases, with 19 bases spanning the gap. This CDR3 contains 15 residues. Germline assignment: CDR1 SGHRS and CDR2 YFSETQ. Here the CDR3 reads CASSTEDSGAAEAFF. CDR3 DNA: TGCGCCAGCAGCACTGAGGACAGTGGGGCCGCTGAAGCTTTCTTT.

V gene TRBV3-1 (or the pseudogene TRBV3-2) combines with J gene TRBJ1-6; D might be TRBD1 (5 bases). This CDR3 region has 16 residues. The germline V gene has CDR1 LGHDT and CDR2 YNNKEL (reference sequence). Trimming cost V 1 base and J 4 bases, with 11 bases left between them. DNA for the CDR3: TGTGCCAGCAGCCAAGGGGTCAGGGCATATAATTCACCCCTCCACTTT. Residues: CASSQGVRAYNSPLHF.

The rearrangement joins TRBV28 to TRBJ2-7, with 9 bases matching TRBD1. V was pared by 6 bases and J by 1 base, with 7 bases of the junction left unmatched. The CDR3 has 15 amino acids. Germline CDR1 reads MDHEN; CDR2 reads SYDVKM. The CDR3 is CASRTGGDYSYEQYF. The DNA of the CDR3 is TGTGCCAGCAGGACAGGGGGAGACTATTCCTACGAGCAGTACTTC. Drawing the rest from reference TRBV28 and TRBJ2-7, the complete variable domain is DVKVTQSSRYLVKRTGEKVFLECVQDMDHENMFWYRQDPGLGLRLIYFSYDVKMKEKGDIPEGYSVSREKKERFSLILESASTNQTSMYLCASRTGGDYSYEQYFGPGTRLTVT.

This chain uses TRBV10-3 with TRBJ2-1, with 14 bases identical to TRBD2. V gave up 5 bases and J gave up 7 bases; unmatched junction bases: 7. CDR3 length equals 16 residues. Germline assignment: CDR1 ENHRY and CDR2 SYGVKD. CDR3 in DNA: TGTGCCATCAGTCCCGGGACTAGCGGGAGTGTAAATGAGCAGTTCTTC. This codes for CAISPGTSGSVNEQFF.

J is TRBJ1-1 and V is TRBV7-9; 8 positions agree with TRBD1. V gave up 5 bases and J gave up 3 bases; unmatched junction bases: 5. Germline values: CDR1 SEHNR, CDR2 FQNEAQ (reference sequence). The CDR3 is 14 residues long. The DNA for the CDR3 is TGTGCCAGCAGCGGAACAGGGGGAGACACTGAAGCTTTCTTT. Residues: CASSGTGGDTEAFF. The complete variable domain, with remaining parts taken from reference TRBV7-9 and TRBJ1-1, reads DTGVSQNPRHKITKRGQNVTFRCDPISEHNRLYWYRQTLGQGPEFLTYFQNEAQLEKSRLLSDRFSAERPKGSFSTLEIQRTEQGDSAMYLCASSGTGGDTEAFFGQGTRLTVV.